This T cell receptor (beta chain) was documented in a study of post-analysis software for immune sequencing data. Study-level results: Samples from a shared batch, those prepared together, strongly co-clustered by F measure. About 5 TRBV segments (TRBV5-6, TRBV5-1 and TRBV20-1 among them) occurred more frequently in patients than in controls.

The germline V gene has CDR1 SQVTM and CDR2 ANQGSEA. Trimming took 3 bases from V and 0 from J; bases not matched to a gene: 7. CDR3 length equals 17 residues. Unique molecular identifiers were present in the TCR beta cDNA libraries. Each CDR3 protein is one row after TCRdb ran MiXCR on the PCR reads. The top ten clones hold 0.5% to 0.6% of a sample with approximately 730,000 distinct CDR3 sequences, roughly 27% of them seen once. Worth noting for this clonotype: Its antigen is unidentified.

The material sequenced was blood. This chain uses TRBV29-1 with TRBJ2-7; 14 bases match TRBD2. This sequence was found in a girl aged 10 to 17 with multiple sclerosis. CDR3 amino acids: CSVEGLAGATGSYEQYF. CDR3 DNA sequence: TGCAGCGTTGAGGGACTAGCGGGGGCCACCGGCTCCTACGAGCAGTACTTC.